This entry lists 32 T cell receptor beta chains sequenced from one sample in a study of CD8+ T cells in alopecia areata. Extraction of RNA preceded its reverse transcription into cDNA, which served as the sequencing template. TCRdb's table, derived via immunoSEQ multiplex PCR, lists solely in-frame clones and lacks some. The data contain 90,000 to 120,000 clones, 80% to 85% of them seen just once; the ten biggest clones take up over 20%. Treatment: oral pan-JAK inhibitor, 5-10 mg twice daily. The material sequenced was CD8+ T cells sorted from blood, taken at week 24, from a patient treated with tofacitinib. These receptors were taken from a human donor with alopecia areata.

This chain connects TRBV11-2 to TRBJ2-7; D is tentatively TRBD1 or TRBD2 (6 bases each). The CDR3 has 14 residues. Germline-derived CDR1 and CDR2 are SGHAT and FQNNGV. The V gene lost 5 bases and the J gene lost 3 bases, with 14 bases spanning the gap. Written as DNA, the CDR3 is TGTGCCAGCAGCCCCCGGGGGCGCAGCTACGAGCAGTACTTC. As protein: CASSPRGRSYEQYF.

The chain combines TRBV19 with TRBJ2-7; possible D gene TRBD2, 6 bases. V dropped 5 bases and J dropped 6 bases, with 20 bases sitting between them. The CDR3 is made up of 15 amino acids. Per the germline V gene, CDR1 is LNHDA and CDR2 is SQIVND (reference sequence). The CDR3 loop reads CASSLPGPGAGEQYF. DNA of the CDR3: TGTGCCAGTAGTCTACCGGGCCCCGGAGCGGGCGAGCAGTACTTC.

The chain combines TRBV27 with TRBJ1-5; 7 nucleotides match TRBD1. After removal of 2 bases from V and 0 bases from J, the junction contained 1 base not matched to a gene. CDR1 MNHEY and CDR2 SMNVEV come from the germline V gene (reference sequence). This CDR3 comprises 15 residues. The CDR3 region has the DNA TGTGCCAGCAGTTTACAGGGGGATAGCAATCAGCCCCAGCATTTT. Its translation: CASSLQGDSNQPQHF.

This clone has a handful of counts. The chain links TRBV6-6 to TRBJ2-3; maybe TRBD2 (6 bases). The CDR3 is 14 amino acids. CDR1 and CDR2 (germline): MNHNY, SVGAGI (reference sequence). With 7 bases removed from V and 0 bases from J, the gap between germline ends came to 11 bases. CDR3 sequence (DNA): TGTGCCAGCACCCCGACTAGTAGCACAGATACGCAGTATTTT. Its protein is CASTPTSSTDTQYF.

V and J are TRBV7-2 and TRBJ2-3; the match to TRBD2 covers 11 bases. Trimming at V came to 8 bases and at J to 5 bases, leaving 9 bases not matched to a gene. CDR3 length: 15 residues. The germline V gene has CDR1 SGHTA and CDR2 FQGNSA. The CDR3 here is CASGHSGGAKDTQYF. DNA for the CDR3: TGTGCCAGCGGACATAGCGGGGGGGCAAAAGATACGCAGTATTTT.

The DNA for the CDR3 is TGTGCCAGCAGCTTAGCACCACAGGGGAACACTGAAGCTTTCTTT. Its translation: CASSLAPQGNTEAFF. The chain has TRBV5-6 and TRBJ1-1, with D perhaps TRBD1 (6 bases). The CDR3 has 15 amino acids. The V gene lost 2 bases and the J gene lost 1 base, with 12 bases spanning the gap. Germline V gives CDR1 SGHDT, CDR2 YYEEEE.

The V gene is TRBV7-2, the J gene TRBJ2-7, with TRBD2 as a possible D gene (5 bases). CDR3 length: 14 residues. CDR1 SGHTA and CDR2 FQGNSA come from the germline V gene. With 2 bases removed from V and 0 bases from J, the gap between germline ends came to 8 bases. The CDR3 sequence is CASSLLGSSYEQYF. The CDR3 DNA reads TGTGCCAGCAGCTTATTGGGGAGCTCCTACGAGCAGTACTTC.

This chain uses TRBV5-1 with TRBJ1-6; D unresolved. Germline CDR1 reads SGHRS; CDR2 reads YFSETQ. The CDR3 has 15 residues. The ends were cut back, 0 bases at V and 10 bases at J, with 14 bases in the middle. The CDR3: CASSLGPESSSPLHF. CDR3 bases: TGCGCCAGCAGCTTGGGGCCAGAGTCTTCCTCACCCCTCCACTTT.

The V gene is TRBV19, the J gene TRBJ2-7; 9 positions match TRBD1. Germline V lookup: CDR1 LNHDA, CDR2 SQIVND (reference sequence). Losses at the gene ends were 5 bases for V and 2 bases for J; bases not matched to a gene: 7. CDR3 size: 15 residues. The CDR3: CASSLTGGSAYEQYF. DNA of the CDR3: TGTGCCAGTAGTCTGACAGGGGGTTCAGCCTACGAGCAGTACTTC.

The chain is built from TRBV13 and TRBJ2-1; D perhaps matches TRBD1 (6 bases). Germline CDR1 PRHDT, CDR2 FYEKMQ (reference sequence). This CDR3 is 14 amino acids long. Trimming stripped 0 bases from V and 4 bases from J, with 7 bases between. The CDR3 loop is CASSLGQGYNEQFF. For the CDR3, the DNA is TGTGCCAGCAGCTTAGGACAGGGTTACAATGAGCAGTTCTTC.

This clone was found once. The genes are TRBV19 and TRBJ2-1; perhaps TRBD2 as D (7 bases). This CDR3 is 15 amino acids long. Germline CDR1 is LNHDA and CDR2 is SQIVND (reference sequence). V was shortened by 1 base and J by 4 bases, with 11 bases between the two germline ends. This chain's CDR3 is CASSIAGGPYNEQFF. The DNA of the CDR3 is TGTGCCAGTAGTATAGCGGGGGGCCCGTACAATGAGCAGTTCTTC.

The chain joins TRBV29-1 to TRBJ2-2; possible D gene TRBD1, 6 bases. The CDR3 contains 11 residues. Trimming removed 5 bases from V and 6 bases from J, with 7 bases in between. Germline CDR1 and CDR2: SQVTM and ANQGSEA. The CDR3 loop is CSVQGSGELFF. CDR3 nucleotide sequence: TGCAGCGTTCAGGGGTCCGGGGAGCTGTTTTTT.

The chain joins TRBV12-5 to TRBJ2-1, with TRBD2 matching 11 bases. This CDR3 is built from 18 residues. Germline V CDR1 and CDR2: LGHNT, FRNRAP. V dropped 2 bases and J dropped 9; count of bases not matched to a gene: 15. This CDR3 reads CASGLLGSPSGGLGEQFF. CDR3 coding DNA: TGTGCTAGTGGTTTGCTCGGATCTCCTAGCGGGGGGTTAGGTGAGCAGTTCTTC.

The rearrangement joins TRBV30 to TRBJ2-3, with D possibly matching TRBD1 (5 bases). CDR1 is GTSNPN and CDR2 is SVGIG in the germline V gene (reference sequence). CDR3 size: 15 residues. The V and J ends lost 0 bases and 2 bases respectively, with 12 bases between them. CDR3 residues: CAWSVGVTTTDTQYF. The CDR3 region has the DNA TGTGCCTGGAGTGTAGGGGTAACAACCACAGATACGCAGTATTTT.

The chain combines TRBV7-9 with TRBJ1-1; D is possibly TRBD1 (5 bases). The CDR3 has 17 amino acids. The ends were cut back, 0 bases at V and 4 bases at J, with 18 bases in the middle. Germline CDR1 SEHNR, CDR2 FQNEAQ (reference sequence). The CDR3 loop is CASSLAGEGAGGTEAFF. For the CDR3, the DNA is TGTGCCAGCAGCTTAGCGGGGGAGGGTGCTGGAGGCACTGAAGCTTTCTTT.

The V gene is TRBV5-1, the J gene TRBJ2-7; 8 bases match TRBD1. Per germline, CDR1 SGHRS and CDR2 YFSETQ. V trimming: 4 bases; J trimming: 1 base; junction bases outside the gene matches: 7. The CDR3 is 15 residues long. The CDR3: CASSPDRVDSYEQYF. CDR3 bases: TGCGCCAGCAGCCCGGACAGGGTAGATTCCTACGAGCAGTACTTC.

CDR3 sequence (DNA): TGCGCCAGCAGTCATTTTGCTGGACTAGCGGGGGGACTTTACCCTAGCACAGATACGCAGTATTTT. It codes for CASSHFAGLAGGLYPSTDTQYF. The genes are TRBV23-1 and TRBJ2-3, with 14 bases matching TRBD2. TRBV23-1 is marked as an open reading frame, function uncertain. This CDR3 has 22 residues. J lost 0 bases, V lost 3 bases, and 17 bases had no gene match.

The chain links TRBV6-5 to TRBJ1-2; unclear D gene. The V gene lost 0 bases and the J gene lost 4 bases, with 12 bases spanning the gap. This CDR3 comprises 15 residues. Germline CDR1 and CDR2: MNHEY and SVGAGI. The CDR3 protein is CASSYSAGGFYGYTF. The CDR3 DNA reads TGTGCCAGCAGTTACTCGGCAGGAGGCTTCTATGGCTACACCTTC.

The CDR3 sequence is CASSVGLAEQETQYF. CDR3 in DNA: TGTGCCAGCAGCGTAGGACTAGCTGAACAAGAGACCCAGTACTTC. The chain has TRBV9 and TRBJ2-5, with 7 positions matching TRBD2. This CDR3 has 15 residues. V lost 0 bases and J lost 2; bases outside the gene matches: 4. Looked up from germline, CDR1 is SGDLS and CDR2 is YYNGEE.

The chain combines TRBV19 with TRBJ2-3; 13 bases match TRBD2. The germline gives CDR1 LNHDA, CDR2 SQIVND (reference sequence). The V and J ends lost 3 bases and 2 bases, in that order; junction bases with no gene match: 5. The CDR3 consists of 17 residues. The CDR3 protein is CASSIRTSGGLTDTQYF. The CDR3 DNA reads TGTGCCAGTAGTATTCGGACTAGCGGGGGACTCACAGATACGCAGTATTTT.

The J gene is TRBJ1-2, the V gene TRBV14; no reliable D call. Trimming left V 3 bases short and J 10 bases short, with 12 bases between. The CDR3 is made up of 12 amino acids. CDR1 is SGHDN and CDR2 is FVKESK in the germline V gene. CDR3 coding DNA: TGTGCCAGCAGCCAGGGCTTGTTGGACTACACCTTC. Protein: CASSQGLLDYTF.

The V and J genes are TRBV4-1 and TRBJ2-7, with 8 bases fitting TRBD1. V was pared by 1 base and J by 5 bases, with 7 bases of the junction left unmatched. The germline V gene encodes CDR1 MGHRA and CDR2 YSYEKL. The CDR3 totals 15 residues. DNA for the CDR3: TGCGCCAGCAGCCAAGTCTTCAGGGGGCTGGACGAGCAGTACTTC. It translates to CASSQVFRGLDEQYF.

This rearrangement joins TRBV5-6 to TRBJ2-7, with D perhaps matching TRBD1 (5 bases). The germline V gene encodes CDR1 SGHDT and CDR2 YYEEEE. This CDR3 has 13 residues. V shed 3 bases and J shed 7 bases, with 14 bases lying between them. Here the CDR3 reads CASSSTASIEQYF. The CDR3 DNA is TGTGCCAGCAGCTCGACAGCGAGTATTGAGCAGTACTTC.

This chain links TRBV5-1 with TRBJ2-7; D tentatively reads TRBD1 or TRBD2 (5 bases each). In germline, CDR1 is SGHRS, CDR2 YFSETQ. The CDR3 is made up of 14 amino acids. With 4 bases removed from V and 2 bases from J, the gap between germline ends came to 13 bases. CDR3 region: CASSTRDGTYEQYF. CDR3 nucleotides: TGCGCCAGCAGCACCCGGGACGGGACCTACGAGCAGTACTTC.

The J gene is TRBJ2-5, the V gene TRBV7-2, with D possibly matching TRBD1 (5 bases). There are 15 residues in the CDR3. Trimming cost V 4 bases and J 3 bases, with 15 bases left between them. From germline, CDR1 is SGHTA and CDR2 FQGNSA. The CDR3 DNA follows: TGTGCCAGCAGCTCCCGGCTGCGCAGGGAAGAGACCCAGTACTTC. This codes for CASSSRLRREETQYF.

The chain carries TRBV27 and TRBJ1-5, with D hard to call. Germline-derived CDR1 and CDR2 are MNHEY and SMNVEV (reference sequence). Trimming took 4 bases from V and 2 from J, leaving 3 bases between them. This CDR3 has 12 amino acids. CDR3 loop: CASSYGNQPQHF. In DNA form, the CDR3 reads TGTGCCAGCAGTTATGGCAATCAGCCCCAGCATTTT.

V and J are TRBV5-1 and TRBJ2-5, with 9 bases lining up with TRBD2. Trimming removed 1 base from V and 1 base from J; junction bases left unmatched: 8. CDR3 length equals 17 residues. CDR1 and CDR2 (germline): SGHRS, YFSETQ. The CDR3 DNA follows: TGCGCCAGCAGCTTGCAAGGACTAGCGACCCCCCAAGAGACCCAGTACTTC. Translated: CASSLQGLATPQETQYF. Using reference TRBV5-1 and TRBJ2-5 for the parts outside the CDR3, the full variable domain is KAGVTQTPRYLIKTRGQQVTLSCSPISGHRSVSWYQQTPGQGLQFLFEYFSETQRNKGNFPGRFSGRQFSNSRSEMNVSTLELGDSALYLCASSLQGLATPQETQYFGPGTRLLVL.

The chain carries TRBV4-2 and TRBJ2-3, with D possibly called TRBD1 or TRBD2 (5 bases each). V lost 1 base to trimming and J lost 0 bases, with 14 bases between them. Germline values: CDR1 LGHNA, CDR2 YNFKEQ. The CDR3 runs to 17 residues. CDR3 amino acids: CASSQGRWDPSTDTQYF. CDR3 nucleotide sequence: TGTGCCAGCAGCCAAGGAAGGTGGGACCCTAGCACAGATACGCAGTATTTT.

The rearrangement uses TRBV29-1 and TRBJ2-2, with D hard to call. This CDR3 spans 14 amino acids. Germline CDR1 reads SQVTM; CDR2 reads ANQGSEA. The V and J ends lost 0 bases and 1 base respectively, with 6 bases between them. CDR3 region: CSVEEGRNTGELFF. The CDR3 coding sequence is TGCAGCGTTGAAGAAGGCAGGAACACCGGGGAGCTGTTTTTT.

This chain links TRBV5-6 with TRBJ2-7; 11 bases match TRBD2. The trim removed 4 bases at V and 5 bases at J, leaving 8 bases unmatched. Germline CDR1 and CDR2: SGHDT and YYEEEE. The CDR3 contains 15 residues. CDR3 sequence (DNA): TGTGCCAGCAGCATCAGTAGCGGGGGGGCAAACGAGCAGTACTTC. Protein product: CASSISSGGANEQYF. The full variable domain, in which reference TRBV5-6 and TRBJ2-7 provide the parts outside the CDR3, is DAGVTQSPTHLIKTRGQQVTLRCSPKSGHDTVSWYQQALGQGPQFIFQYYEEEERQRGNFPDRFSGHQFPNYSSELNVNALLLGDSALYLCASSISSGGANEQYFGPGTRLTVT.

The chain combines TRBV7-8 with TRBJ2-7; no clear D. The CDR3 runs 15 residues. The V gene's germline CDR1 is SGHVS and CDR2 FQNEAQ. V lost 0 bases and J lost 3, with 12 bases in between. The CDR3 sequence is CASSLATDPNYEQYF. In DNA, the CDR3 is TGTGCCAGCAGCTTAGCAACCGATCCTAACTACGAGCAGTACTTC.

This rearrangement joins TRBV19 to TRBJ2-2; 8 bases agree with TRBD2. Losses at the gene ends were 5 bases for V and 3 bases for J; bases not matched to a gene: 14. Per germline, CDR1 LNHDA and CDR2 SQIVND (reference sequence). The CDR3 runs to 18 residues. The CDR3 spells CASSPASAGGAYTGELFF. Written as DNA, the CDR3 is TGTGCCAGTAGTCCAGCCTCAGCCGGGGGGGCCTACACCGGGGAGCTGTTTTTT.